This TCR beta chain comes out of a study of T cells in women clearing cervical HPV infection (dated by TCRdb to the late 2010s). Context from the whole study: Cases were 20 to 25 women with histologically confirmed HPV16-related CIN3 or worse, including a couple of invasive cancers. Cases had a median age of roughly 36 years and controls had a median age of 38, with no significant differences in baseline characteristics. Because only a few women had HLA typing data, the possibility that HLA type acted as a confounder could not be ruled out. Cases and controls were matched on year of sample collection and on age within five years. Five blinded duplicates per group were added as quality controls, so that approximately 60 samples were obtained: some 50 participants and some 10 replicates. In the parent cohort, 10,049 women aged 18 or older were enrolled in Guanacaste, Costa Rica, during about 1993 to 1995 and then followed for roughly seven years. The approximately 26 controls were women who cleared a single incident HPV16 infection within 12 months without developing precancer or cancer. Nested within Costa Rica's Guanacaste HPV Natural History Study, an exploratory proof-of-principle case-control study compared TCR repertoires across cervical HPV16 outcomes. For cases, a median interval of roughly 150 days, with an interquartile range of about 90 to 200 days, was observed between lesion detection and blood sampling. Blood from cases was drawn at the visit where the lesion was first identified, while blood from controls was drawn once the infection was no longer detected.

Summary of the overall study and its limitations: Because the number of T cells per sample was unknown, the richness differences could reflect varying T-cell content rather than repertoire biology. CIN3+ cases had significantly higher TCR repertoire richness than controls across sequencing depths, but evenness did not differ between the groups. Random forest classifiers that combined richness and V gene abundances separated cases from controls with an estimated AUC of 0.83. Cases had lower TRBV6-7 relative abundance than controls (approximately 0.11% versus 0.16%; Bonferroni P = 0.0008). Whether associations preceded infection or resulted from infection could not be shown with the cross-sectional design, and effector/memory subsets and HPV-specific T cells were not isolated.

On this clone itself: What this receptor recognizes is not known. Read sequence stops 3 residues before the CDR3 end, and the germline J gene provides the missing end.

The immunoSEQ assay used multiplex PCR to amplify TCR beta CDR3 regions from an average of about 1,200 ng of genomic DNA per sample. To correct primer bias, the assay used a complete synthetic TCR repertoire to set an amplification baseline. The amplicons were sequenced on the Illumina platform. On the study's bioinformatics: Sequence errors were corrected by clustering with frequency ratios and a modified nearest-neighbor algorithm, and the sequences were then analyzed in the immunoSEQ Analyzer using IMGT gene definitions. At each rarefaction depth, TCR richness and evenness were averaged across 20 rarefaction repeats, and samples with fewer sequences than that depth were excluded. Wilcoxon rank sum tests with FDR correction were used to compare relative abundances of V, D and J genes between the groups. In the blinded duplicates, the intraclass correlation was 90% to 97% for TCR richness and averaged around 78% across roughly 70 gene segments. Imported from immuneACCESS, the table was reduced by TCRdb to in-frame sequences with V and J called. These copies leave out some clones; in studies compared against another copy, an unresolved V gene accounts for under half, and the cause of the remainder is not known. V and J calls plus clone size are reproduced from that table; the DNA served to infer D and trimming. The sample table records about 39,000 clones. Jointly, the top ten make up approximately 4.8% of the sample.

The CDR3, cysteine through phenylalanine, is 16 amino acids long. Shown are 39 bases from within the CDR3, in frame from base 1. Compared with germline, V lacks 3 bases and J lacks 6 bases; bases without a gene match: 13. Reading the germline V gene gives CDR1 SGHRS and CDR2 YFSETQ. Every participant had a single incident cervical HPV16 infection, and women with prevalent HPV16 infections were excluded. Cervical HPV DNA was detected with MY09/MY11 PCR, and genotyping was done by dot-blot hybridization. About 15 mL of heparinized blood were centrifuged, and the buffy coat was aliquoted, frozen at -30°C, then stored at -80°C. QIAGEN kits were used to extract genomic DNA from the buffy coat specimens.

This clonotype was obtained from a woman between 18 and 69 years old with a cervical HPV16 infection that either progressed to CIN3+ or cleared (not recorded which). Sequencing used blood buffy coat. Recombination linked TRBV5-1 to TRBJ2-3; TRBD2 fits 7 bases in the junction. The CDR3 DNA, read in part, is TGCGCCAGCAGCTCCAATACCGGGACTAATTATGATACG. Translation gives CASSSNTGTNYDT. The whole CDR3 sequence is CASSSNTGTNYDTQYF.